These 20 T cell receptor beta chains share one sample of origin, sequenced in a study of glioma-infiltrating T cells listed by TCRdb under 2016. Instrument used: Illumina MiSeq. The iRepertoire nested amplicon-rescue multiplex PCR (arm-PCR) platform was used to amplify TCR alpha and beta CDR3 regions from RNA. TCRdb trimmed public reads at Q25 via fastp, called clones via MiXCR and kept in-frame beta chains. Rows with a matching CDR3 protein are joined into one entry that keeps the most common DNA and genes. The sample yields 150,000 to 200,000 distinct CDR3 sequences; 32% were counted once. The ten top clones hold 20% of the sample. Sequenced sample: glioma tissue, nonneoplastic brain tissue, or PBMCs (not recorded which). These receptors were obtained from a human donor with low-grade glioma or glioblastoma, undergoing nonglioma brain surgery, or in good health (not recorded which).

At least ten counts were recorded for this clonotype. V is TRBV27 and J is TRBJ1-5, with 9 bases fitting TRBD1. V gave up 0 bases and J gave up 2 bases; unmatched junction bases: 5. The germline V gene has CDR1 MNHEY and CDR2 SMNVEV (reference sequence). The CDR3 sequence is 17 residues long. The chain's CDR3 is CASSLSGQGRGNQPQHF. In nucleotides, the CDR3 is TGTGCCAGCAGTTTATCGGGACAGGGAAGAGGCAATCAGCCCCAGCATTTT.

Points on this clonotype: A single base separates this from a much larger clone, so it may be a read error. CDR3 loop: CSARDWSQGLTGELFF. CDR3 nucleotide sequence: TGCAGTGCTAGAGATTGGTCCCAGGGCCTCACCGGGGAGCTGTTTTTT. The chain combines TRBV20-1 with TRBJ2-2, with a weak D call TRBD1 (5 bases). There are 16 residues in the CDR3. Germline values: CDR1 DFQATT, CDR2 SNEGSKA (reference sequence). V was trimmed by 0 bases and J by 4 bases, leaving 15 bases between them.

The chain joins TRBV24-1 to TRBJ1-5, with 10 positions matching TRBD1. The germline gives CDR1 KGHDR, CDR2 SFDVKD. J was trimmed by 7 bases and V by 5 bases; bases with no gene match: 10. The CDR3 covers 16 residues. CDR3 in amino acids: CATSVPGQGWTQPQHF. CDR3 nucleotide sequence: TGTGCCACCAGTGTCCCGGGACAGGGGTGGACCCAGCCCCAGCATTTT.

Comment on this clonotype: One base away lies a much larger clone, so this may be a sequencing read error. CDR3 region: CAISRADSHNEQFF. DNA of the CDR3: TGTGCCATTTCTCGGGCGGACTCCCACAATGAGCAGTTCTTC. This chain uses TRBV10-3 with TRBJ2-1, with D possibly being TRBD2 (5 bases). Germline CDR1 is ENHRY and CDR2 is SYGVKD. There are 14 residues in the CDR3.

This clonotype showed up many times. The rearrangement uses TRBV24-1 and TRBJ2-3, with 10 bases lining up with TRBD2. Unmatched junction bases numbered 12, after V lost 4 bases and J lost 6 bases. Per the germline V gene, CDR1 is KGHDR and CDR2 is SFDVKD. This CDR3 contains 17 residues. CDR3 DNA sequence: TGTGCCACCAGTGACGGACAGCTAGCGGGAGTAAGGGATACGCAGTATTTT. Protein sequence: CATSDGQLAGVRDTQYF.

Concerning this clonotype: One end of the junction is discordant with germline, which a read error may explain. The chain carries TRBV29-1 and TRBJ2-7, with D perhaps TRBD1 (6 bases). The CDR3 consists of 13 residues. Germline CDR1 SQVTM, CDR2 ANQGSEA. CDR3 coding DNA: TGCGGCGTTGAAGGACAGAACTCCTACGAGCAGTACTTC. As protein: CGVEGQNSYEQYF.

Ten or more counts support this clonotype. The chain carries TRBV7-2 and TRBJ2-1; 10 bases fit TRBD1. Germline CDR1 is SGHTA and CDR2 is FQGNSA. V dropped 7 bases and J dropped 9; count of bases not matched to a gene: 9. CDR3 size: 14 residues. This CDR3 is CASTPDRGKIEQFF. The CDR3 region has the DNA TGTGCCAGCACCCCGGACAGGGGGAAAATTGAGCAGTTCTTC. The full variable domain, with the rest looked up from reference TRBV7-2 and TRBJ2-1, is GAGVSQSPSNKVTEKGKDVELRCDPISGHTALYWYRQSLGQGLEFLIYFQGNSAPDKSGLPSDRFSAERTGGSVSTLTIQRTQQEDSAVYLCASTPDRGKIEQFFGPGTRLTVL.

This clonotype was seen ten or more times. CDR3 nucleotide sequence: TGTGCCAGCAGCTTGGCAAACTATGGCTACACCTTC. It codes for CASSLANYGYTF. V is TRBV7-2 and J is TRBJ1-2; D is undetermined. CDR3 length: 12 amino acids. CDR1 is SGHTA, CDR2 FQGNSA, per germline. V lost 3 bases, J lost 2 bases, and 4 bases lay in between.

Concerning this clonotype: This could be a read error, since a much larger clone is one nucleotide away. CDR3: CSARRIMNTEAFF. DNA of the CDR3: TGCAGCGCAAGACGGATTATGAACACTGAAGCTTTCTTT. V and J are TRBV29-1 and TRBJ1-1, with D uncertain. CDR3 length: 13 amino acids. The V and J ends lost 7 bases and 0 bases respectively, with 12 bases between them. Per germline, CDR1 SQVTM and CDR2 ANQGSEA.

The V call is TRBV6-2 or TRBV6-3, the J call TRBJ2-7; D tentatively fits TRBD1 or TRBD2 (5 bases each). The CDR3 totals 15 residues. Germline V gene data show CDR1 as MNHEY and CDR2 as SVGEGT. The ends were cut back, 8 bases at V and 2 bases at J, with 19 bases in the middle. The CDR3 reads CASSSGPGPTYEQYF. The CDR3 nucleotides are TGTGCCAGCTCATCCGGACCGGGACCGACCTACGAGCAGTACTTC.

This clonotype was observed a handful of times. A single base separates this from a much larger clone, so it may be a read error. The rearrangement links TRBV7-2 to TRBJ1-5, with D hard to call. The CDR3 contains 15 residues. The germline CDR1 and CDR2 sequences are SGHTA and FQGNSA. The CDR3 nucleotides read TGTGCCAGCAGCGTAGCCCATGATAGCAATCAGCACCAGCATTTT. Its translation is CASSVAHDSNQHQHF.

About this clonotype: A much larger clonotype is one base distant, so this may be a read error. This chain uses TRBV19 with TRBJ2-5; no definite D call. CDR1 LNHDA and CDR2 SQIVND come from the germline V gene (reference sequence). CDR3 length: 13 residues. The CDR3 DNA follows: TGTGCCAGTGGTATGCGGTTTCAAGAGACCCAGTACTTC. Translated: CASGMRFQETQYF. The full variable domain, with the rest looked up from reference TRBV19 and TRBJ2-5, is DGGITQSPKYLFRKEGQNVTLSCEQNLNHDAMYWYRQDPGQGLRLIYYSQIVNDFQKGDIAEGYSVSREKKESFPLTVTSAQKNPTAFYLCASGMRFQETQYFGPGTRLLVL.

The rearrangement joins TRBV5-1 to TRBJ2-5, with D hard to call. The CDR3 spans 13 residues. V was cut by 0 bases and J by 5 bases, with 8 bases left in between. Germline loops: CDR1 SGHRS, CDR2 YFSETQ. The DNA for the CDR3 is TGCGCCAGCAGCTTGGCCCCACGCGAGACCCAGTACTTC. Translating it yields CASSLAPRETQYF.

This rearrangement joins TRBV5-1 to TRBJ2-3, with a weak D call TRBD2 (5 bases). V shed 3 bases and J shed 2 bases, with 13 bases lying between them. The germline CDR1 and CDR2 sequences are SGHRS and YFSETQ. CDR3 length: 15 amino acids. The DNA for the CDR3 is TGCGCCAGCAGCTCTACAGCGGCCCTCACAGATACGCAGTATTTT. Protein sequence: CASSSTAALTDTQYF.

This clonotype was seen ten or more times. The rearrangement links TRBV7-2 to TRBJ1-5; TRBD1 is a possible D gene (5 bases). This CDR3 has 15 amino acids. The germline gives CDR1 SGHTA, CDR2 FQGNSA. Trimming took off 1 base at V and 4 bases at J, with 11 bases between the two ends. CDR3 sequence (DNA): TGTGCCAGCAGCTTAGAGCGGGGCAAAAATCAGCCCCAGCATTTT. Encoded protein: CASSLERGKNQPQHF.

The chain has TRBV19 and TRBJ2-7; TRBD1 aligns across 10 bases. The CDR3 spans 15 residues. The junction had 6 bases not matched to a gene; V was cut back by 4 bases and J by 3 bases. Germline-derived CDR1 and CDR2 are LNHDA and SQIVND (reference sequence). The CDR3: CASSTTGTGDYEQYF. In DNA, the CDR3 is TGTGCCAGTAGTACTACCGGGACAGGGGACTACGAGCAGTACTTC.

In regard to this clonotype: At one end, the junction sequence differs from germline, possibly due to a read error. This rearrangement joins TRBV12-5 to TRBJ2-7; no firm D call. In germline, CDR1 is LGHNT, CDR2 FRNRAP. The CDR3 totals 13 residues. CDR3: CDSGLDPGYEQYF. The CDR3 region has the DNA TGTGATAGTGGTTTGGATCCAGGCTACGAGCAGTACTTC.

This clonotype was detected ten times or more. J is TRBJ1-2 and V is TRBV7-2; the D gene is possibly TRBD1 (5 bases). The CDR3 is 13 residues long. Trimming left V 5 bases short and J 7 bases short, with 14 bases between. From germline, CDR1 is SGHTA and CDR2 FQGNSA. In DNA, the CDR3 is TGTGCCAGCAGCGAATCAGGGTTCGGTGGCTACACCTTC. Protein sequence: CASSESGFGGYTF.

This clonotype showed up many times. This chain uses TRBV28 with TRBJ2-4; weak D call: TRBD2 (6 bases). The CDR3 runs to 15 residues. V dropped 5 bases and J dropped 0 bases, with 11 bases sitting between them. Germline assignment: CDR1 MDHEN and CDR2 SYDVKM. The CDR3 loop is CASSGGSGAKNIQYF. DNA for the CDR3: TGTGCCAGCAGTGGAGGGAGTGGAGCCAAAAACATTCAGTACTTC.

The V and J genes are TRBV24-1 and TRBJ2-1; TRBD2 matches 10 bases. The CDR3 runs to 17 residues. V shed 5 bases, J shed 6 bases, and the junction held 12 bases outside the gene matches. CDR1 is KGHDR, CDR2 SFDVKD, per germline. The CDR3, as DNA: TGTGCCACCAGTGGTCCGGGAAAAGCGGGAGGGATCAATGAGCAGTTCTTC. Residues: CATSGPGKAGGINEQFF.